The 12 T cell receptor beta chains given below trace back to one sample, sequenced in a study of regulatory T cells in long-lasting Graves disease (dated by TCRdb to the early 2020s). The library relied on multiplex PCR. Sequencer: Illumina HiSeq 4000. To build TCR beta libraries, CDR3 regions were amplified by Arm-PCR using iRepertoire HTBI primers. TCRdb reran the public reads through fastp at Q25 and MiXCR, keeping productive beta chains. Under each unique CDR3 protein, matching rows form one entry showing the most common genes and DNA. The sample table shows a few hundred thousand distinct CDR3 sequences, and more than 15% are seen once. The ten most abundant clones make up 14% of the sample. The time point tag for this specimen amounts to: newly diagnosed GD, antithyroid drugs for less than 3 months. For both TCR sequencing and RNA sequencing, RNA was extracted from PBMCs in TRIzol. These data also formed part of another study, on T cells in Graves' hyperthyroidism and ophthalmopathy.

The sequencing used peripheral blood mononuclear cells (PBMCs), collected at new diagnosis, from a patient treated with antithyroid drugs. The origin of the receptors is a woman aged 25 to 45 with Graves disease. Donor details come from another sample of the same person, matched by shared clones.

This chain links TRBV4-1 with TRBJ1-1, with D uncertain. CDR3 length: 14 residues. V lost 1 base to trimming and J lost 0 bases, with 6 bases between them. Germline V gene lookup returns CDR1 MGHRA and CDR2 YSYEKL. The DNA for the CDR3 is TGCGCCAGCAGCCAAGTTACGCTGAACACTGAAGCTTTCTTT. Its protein is CASSQVTLNTEAFF.

This clonotype was recorded at least ten times. This chain joins TRBV2 and TRBJ2-1; 7 bases are shared with TRBD2. CDR3 length equals 16 residues. The V gene's germline CDR1 is SNHLY and CDR2 FYNNEI. V lost 6 bases and J lost 8; bases outside the gene matches: 16. The CDR3 spells CASRMGAGPFSDEQFF. The CDR3 bases are TGTGCCAGCAGGATGGGAGCGGGGCCCTTTTCCGATGAGCAGTTCTTC.

This clonotype was seen many times. The chain employs TRBV10-2 and TRBJ1-1; 10 bases fit TRBD1. Unmatched junction bases numbered 20, after V lost 6 bases and J lost 1 base. The CDR3 runs to 20 residues. CDR1 is WSHSY and CDR2 is SAAADI in the germline V gene. The CDR3 here is CASRIRGQGKDLIGNTEAFF. The CDR3 DNA reads as TGCGCCAGCAGAATTCGGGGACAGGGGAAAGATTTAATAGGGAACACTGAAGCTTTCTTT.

V gene TRBV2 combines with J gene TRBJ1-5, with D unresolved. The V end lost 4 bases, the J end lost 6 bases, and 10 bases lay between the germline ends. From germline, CDR1 is SNHLY and CDR2 FYNNEI. CDR3 size: 13 residues. The CDR3 loop reads CASSAGSSQPQHF. The CDR3 DNA reads TGTGCCAGCAGTGCGGGATCGAGTCAGCCCCAGCATTTT. Full variable domain (remainder filled in from reference TRBV2 and TRBJ1-5): EPEVTQTPSHQVTQMGQEVILRCVPISNHLYFYWYRQILGQKVEFLVSFYNNEISEKSEIFDDQFSVERPDGSNFTLKIRSTKLEDSAMYFCASSAGSSQPQHFGDGTRLSIL.

The sample holds many counts of this clonotype. The chain has TRBV7-8 and TRBJ1-2; no clear D. Deletions cut 5 bases from V and 6 bases from J, with 16 bases between. The CDR3 is 14 residues long. Germline V gives CDR1 SGHVS, CDR2 FQNEAQ. The CDR3 bases are TGTGCCAGCAGCACCTCACGGGGAGAGGATGGCTACACCTTC. It specifies CASSTSRGEDGYTF. Variable domain in full (rest from reference TRBV7-8 and TRBJ1-2): GAGVSQSPRYKVAKRGQDVALRCDPISGHVSLFWYQQALGQGPEFLTYFQNEAQLDKSGLPSDRFFAERPEGSVSTLKIQRTQQEDSAVYLCASSTSRGEDGYTFGSGTRLTVV.

In regard to this clonotype: With a far larger clone one base away, a read error is the likely cause. The gene calls are TRBV7-9 and TRBJ2-1, with 8 bases matching TRBD2. J gave up 10 bases and V 5 bases, and 16 bases lay outside the gene matches. CDR3 size: 16 residues. Looked up from germline, CDR1 is SEHNR and CDR2 is FQNEAQ (reference sequence). Written as DNA, the CDR3 is TGTGCCAGCAGCCCGGGGGGGCATCCTTTCTGGTACGAGCAGTTCTTC. Amino acid sequence: CASSPGGHPFWYEQFF.

The V gene is TRBV4-2, the J gene TRBJ1-2; D is possibly TRBD1 (6 bases). The CDR3 consists of 16 residues. Germline V CDR1 and CDR2: LGHNA, YNFKEQ. Trimming left V 0 bases short and J 2 bases short, with 13 bases between. The chain's CDR3 is CASSQDEGQRNYGYTF. The CDR3 DNA follows: TGTGCCAGCAGCCAAGATGAAGGACAGAGAAACTATGGCTACACCTTC.

This clonotype has at least ten counts. The chain is built from TRBV20-1 and TRBJ2-3; no definite D call. Germline assignment: CDR1 DFQATT and CDR2 SNEGSKA (reference sequence). The CDR3 runs 12 residues. Trimming shortened V by 6 bases and J by 2 bases, and 9 bases separated the two germline ends. CDR3 region: CSALTATDTQYF. CDR3 bases: TGCAGTGCCTTAACTGCCACAGATACGCAGTATTTT.

Ten or more counts support this clonotype. V is TRBV3-1 and J is TRBJ1-1; the D is unclear. With 2 bases removed from V and 1 base from J, the gap between germline ends came to 14 bases. The CDR3 has 16 residues. The germline V gene encodes CDR1 LGHDT and CDR2 YNNKEL (reference sequence). DNA of the CDR3: TGTGCCAGCAGCCAAAGAGTGATGGGAAGGAACACTGAAGCTTTCTTT. As protein: CASSQRVMGRNTEAFF.

The rearrangement uses TRBV4-2 and TRBJ2-3; 10 nucleotides align to TRBD2. Germline lookup yields CDR1 LGHNA and CDR2 YNFKEQ. With 4 bases clipped from V and 2 bases from J, the junction kept 6 bases outside the gene matches. The CDR3 totals 16 residues. As DNA, the CDR3 is TGTGCCAGCAGCCCACTTAGCGGGGGGTTCACAGATACGCAGTATTTT. Translating it yields CASSPLSGGFTDTQYF.

The chain recombines TRBV19 with TRBJ1-1; 8 positions agree with TRBD1. This CDR3 comprises 15 residues. The V gene's germline CDR1 is LNHDA and CDR2 SQIVND (reference sequence). J was trimmed by 5 bases and V by 5 bases; bases with no gene match: 10. DNA of the CDR3: TGTGCCAGTAGTGACGACGGACAGGGCAGGACTGAAGCTTTCTTT. The encoded protein is CASSDDGQGRTEAFF. The full variable domain, in which reference TRBV19 and TRBJ1-1 provide the parts outside the CDR3, is DGGITQSPKYLFRKEGQNVTLSCEQNLNHDAMYWYRQDPGQGLRLIYYSQIVNDFQKGDIAEGYSVSREKKESFPLTVTSAQKNPTAFYLCASSDDGQGRTEAFFGQGTRLTVV.

This clonotype was counted at least ten times. The chain uses TRBV4-2 and TRBJ2-7, with D perhaps matching TRBD2 (5 bases). The CDR3 spans 14 residues. Germline V gene sequence: CDR1 LGHNA, CDR2 YNFKEQ. Trimming removed 1 base from V and 4 bases from J, with 11 bases in between. CDR3 sequence reads: CASSQGGSGYEQYF. The CDR3 DNA follows: TGTGCCAGCAGCCAAGGAGGGTCGGGATACGAGCAGTACTTC.